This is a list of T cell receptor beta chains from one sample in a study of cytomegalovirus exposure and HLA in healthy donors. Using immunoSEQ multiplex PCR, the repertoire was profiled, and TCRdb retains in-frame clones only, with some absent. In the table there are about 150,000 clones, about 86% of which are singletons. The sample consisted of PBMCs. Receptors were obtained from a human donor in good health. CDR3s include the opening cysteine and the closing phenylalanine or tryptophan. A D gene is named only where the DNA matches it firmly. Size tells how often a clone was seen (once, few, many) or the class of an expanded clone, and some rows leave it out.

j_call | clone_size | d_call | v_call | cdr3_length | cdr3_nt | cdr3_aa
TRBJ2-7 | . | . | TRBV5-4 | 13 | TGTGCCAGCAGCTTGGGACAAGACTACGAGCAGTACTTC | CASSLGQDYEQYF
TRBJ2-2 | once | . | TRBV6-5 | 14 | TGTGCCAGCAGTCAAACAGGGTACACCGGGGAGCTGTTTTTT | CASSQTGYTGELFF
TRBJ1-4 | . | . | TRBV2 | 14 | TGTGCCAGCAGTAAGGGTTCGCGGGGTGAAAAACTGTTTTTT | CASSKGSRGEKLFF
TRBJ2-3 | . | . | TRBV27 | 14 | TGTGCCAGCAGCCTCAGTTCTAGCGCGGATACGCAGTATTTT | CASSLSSSADTQYF
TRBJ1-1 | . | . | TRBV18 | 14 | TGTGCCAGCACCCGTGGGGGCGGGAACACTGAAGCTTTCTTT | CASTRGGGNTEAFF
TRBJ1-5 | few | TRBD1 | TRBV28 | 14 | TGTGCCAGCAGCAAAGACAGGGTTGGTCAGCCCCAGCATTTT | CASSKDRVGQPQHF
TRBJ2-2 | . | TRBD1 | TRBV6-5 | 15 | TGTGCCAGCAGTTGGGACAGGGCGAACACCGGGGAGCTGTTTTTT | CASSWDRANTGELFF
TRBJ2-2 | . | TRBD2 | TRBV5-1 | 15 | TGCGCCAGCAGAGGGTGGAGCGGGAGTACCGGGGAGCTGTTTTTT | CASRGWSGSTGELFF
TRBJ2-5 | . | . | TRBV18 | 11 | TGTGCCAGCTCAGGGGCAGAGACCCAGTACTTC | CASSGAETQYF
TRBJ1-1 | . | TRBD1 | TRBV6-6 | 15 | TGTGCCAGCAGTGACCGGACAGGGTCGGGCACTGAAGCTTTCTTT | CASSDRTGSGTEAFF
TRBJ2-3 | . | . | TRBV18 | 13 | TGTGCCAGCTCGCTTAGAGCGGCAGATACGCAGTATTTT | CASSLRAADTQYF
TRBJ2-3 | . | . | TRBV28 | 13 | TGTGCCAGCAGAGGACAGAGCACAGATACGCAGTATTTT | CASRGQSTDTQYF
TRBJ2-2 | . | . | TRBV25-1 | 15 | TGTGCCAGCAGCCGGGGAATTAGCGGTACCGGGGAGCTGTTTTTT | CASSRGISGTGELFF
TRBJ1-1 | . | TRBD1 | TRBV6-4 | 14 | TGTGCCAGCAGAAGACAGGGTTTTGGGACTGAAGCTTTCTTT | CASRRQGFGTEAFF
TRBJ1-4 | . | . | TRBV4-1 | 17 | TGCGCCAGCAGCCAAGGTGCAGGGGTGAACCCTAATGAAAAACTGTTTTTT | CASSQGAGVNPNEKLFF
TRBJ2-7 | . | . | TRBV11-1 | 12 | TGTGCCAGCAGCCTGGGAGACTACGAGCAGTACTTC | CASSLGDYEQYF
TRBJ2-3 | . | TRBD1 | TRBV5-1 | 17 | TGCGCCAGCAGCATCAACCGACAGGGGCTAAAGACAGATACGCAGTATTTT | CASSINRQGLKTDTQYF
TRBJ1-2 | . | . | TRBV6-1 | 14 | TGTGCCAGCACCCATGGGGGGGCCCCCTATGGCTACACCTTC | CASTHGGAPYGYTF
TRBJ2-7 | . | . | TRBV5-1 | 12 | TGCGCCAGCAGCTTGGATTTGAGGGAAGCCTACTTC | CASSLDLREAYF
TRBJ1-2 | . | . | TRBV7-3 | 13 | TGTGCCAGCAGTCGGAGGCCCGCGGAGGGCTACACCTTC | CASSRRPAEGYTF
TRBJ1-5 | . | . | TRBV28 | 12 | TGTGCCAGCAGTTCAGGGAATCAGCCCCAGCATTTT | CASSSGNQPQHF
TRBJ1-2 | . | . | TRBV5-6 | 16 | TGTGCCAGCAGCTTGGAGGGACACAGTCTCCCGTATGGCTACACCTTC | CASSLEGHSLPYGYTF
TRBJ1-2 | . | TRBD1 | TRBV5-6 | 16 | TGTGCCAGCAGTCCGACCGGGACAGGGGGTAACTATGGCTACACCTTC | CASSPTGTGGNYGYTF
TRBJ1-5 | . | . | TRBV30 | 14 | TGTGCCTGGAGTCCACAGGTGAGCCATCAGCCCCAGCATTTT | CAWSPQVSHQPQHF
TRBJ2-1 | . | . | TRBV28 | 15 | TGTGCCAGCAGTTTACCCCTAGATCCGGGCAATGAGCAGTTCTTC | CASSLPLDPGNEQFF
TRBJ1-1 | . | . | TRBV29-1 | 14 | TGCAGCGTTGCGACCCGACAGGCTAACACTGAAGCTTTCTTT | CSVATRQANTEAFF
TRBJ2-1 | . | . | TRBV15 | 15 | TGTGCCACCACCAAATGGGATATACAGGCTAATGAGCAGTTCTTC | CATTKWDIQANEQFF
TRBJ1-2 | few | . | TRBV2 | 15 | TGTGCCAGCAGTCAGGACAGCTTGGGGTCTGGAGGCTACACCTTC | CASSQDSLGSGGYTF
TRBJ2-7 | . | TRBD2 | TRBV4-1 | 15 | TGCGCCAGCAGCCAAGAAGGGACTAGCAGATACGAGCAGTACTTC | CASSQEGTSRYEQYF
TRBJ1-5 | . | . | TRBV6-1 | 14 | TGTGCCAGCAGTGAAGCAGGGAGGAATCAGCCCCAGCATTTT | CASSEAGRNQPQHF
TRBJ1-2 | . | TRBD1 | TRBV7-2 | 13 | TGTGCCAGCAGCTCGGGACAGGGGTATGGCTACACCTTC | CASSSGQGYGYTF
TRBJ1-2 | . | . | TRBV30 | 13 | TGTGCCTGGAGCCGAACACAGCAGTATGGCTACACCTTC | CAWSRTQQYGYTF
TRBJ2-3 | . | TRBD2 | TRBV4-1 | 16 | TGCGCCAGCAGCCACCCGGGACTAGCGGGATTAAATACGCAGTATTTT | CASSHPGLAGLNTQYF
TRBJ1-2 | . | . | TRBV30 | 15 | TGTGCCTGGAGTTTTCGAGGAGGGATAGGCTATGGCTACACCTTC | CAWSFRGGIGYGYTF
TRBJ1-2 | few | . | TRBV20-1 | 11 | TGCAGTGCTAAAATAGACTATGGCTACACCTTC | CSAKIDYGYTF
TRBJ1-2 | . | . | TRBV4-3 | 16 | TGCGCCAGCAGCCAAGATATGCCAGGCCTTAACTATGGCTACACCTTC | CASSQDMPGLNYGYTF
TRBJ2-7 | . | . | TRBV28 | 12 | TGTGCCAGCAGCTATACTGTCTACGAGCAGTACTTC | CASSYTVYEQYF
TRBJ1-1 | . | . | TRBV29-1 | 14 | TGCAGCGCTTGGAAACGGGACACCGTCACTGAAGCTTTCTTT | CSAWKRDTVTEAFF
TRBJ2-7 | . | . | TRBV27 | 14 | TGTGCCAGCAGTTTTTCTGGCGGGGCCTACGAGCAGTACTTC | CASSFSGGAYEQYF
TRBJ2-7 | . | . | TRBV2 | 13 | TGTGCCAGCACTGAACAGGTAACCAACGAGCAGTACTTC | CASTEQVTNEQYF
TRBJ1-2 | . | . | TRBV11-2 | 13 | TGTGCCAGCAGCTTTGGACAGAACTATGGCTACACCTTC | CASSFGQNYGYTF
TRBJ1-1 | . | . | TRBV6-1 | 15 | TGTGCCAGCAGTGAAGGCCACAGGGTAAACACTGAAGCTTTCTTT | CASSEGHRVNTEAFF